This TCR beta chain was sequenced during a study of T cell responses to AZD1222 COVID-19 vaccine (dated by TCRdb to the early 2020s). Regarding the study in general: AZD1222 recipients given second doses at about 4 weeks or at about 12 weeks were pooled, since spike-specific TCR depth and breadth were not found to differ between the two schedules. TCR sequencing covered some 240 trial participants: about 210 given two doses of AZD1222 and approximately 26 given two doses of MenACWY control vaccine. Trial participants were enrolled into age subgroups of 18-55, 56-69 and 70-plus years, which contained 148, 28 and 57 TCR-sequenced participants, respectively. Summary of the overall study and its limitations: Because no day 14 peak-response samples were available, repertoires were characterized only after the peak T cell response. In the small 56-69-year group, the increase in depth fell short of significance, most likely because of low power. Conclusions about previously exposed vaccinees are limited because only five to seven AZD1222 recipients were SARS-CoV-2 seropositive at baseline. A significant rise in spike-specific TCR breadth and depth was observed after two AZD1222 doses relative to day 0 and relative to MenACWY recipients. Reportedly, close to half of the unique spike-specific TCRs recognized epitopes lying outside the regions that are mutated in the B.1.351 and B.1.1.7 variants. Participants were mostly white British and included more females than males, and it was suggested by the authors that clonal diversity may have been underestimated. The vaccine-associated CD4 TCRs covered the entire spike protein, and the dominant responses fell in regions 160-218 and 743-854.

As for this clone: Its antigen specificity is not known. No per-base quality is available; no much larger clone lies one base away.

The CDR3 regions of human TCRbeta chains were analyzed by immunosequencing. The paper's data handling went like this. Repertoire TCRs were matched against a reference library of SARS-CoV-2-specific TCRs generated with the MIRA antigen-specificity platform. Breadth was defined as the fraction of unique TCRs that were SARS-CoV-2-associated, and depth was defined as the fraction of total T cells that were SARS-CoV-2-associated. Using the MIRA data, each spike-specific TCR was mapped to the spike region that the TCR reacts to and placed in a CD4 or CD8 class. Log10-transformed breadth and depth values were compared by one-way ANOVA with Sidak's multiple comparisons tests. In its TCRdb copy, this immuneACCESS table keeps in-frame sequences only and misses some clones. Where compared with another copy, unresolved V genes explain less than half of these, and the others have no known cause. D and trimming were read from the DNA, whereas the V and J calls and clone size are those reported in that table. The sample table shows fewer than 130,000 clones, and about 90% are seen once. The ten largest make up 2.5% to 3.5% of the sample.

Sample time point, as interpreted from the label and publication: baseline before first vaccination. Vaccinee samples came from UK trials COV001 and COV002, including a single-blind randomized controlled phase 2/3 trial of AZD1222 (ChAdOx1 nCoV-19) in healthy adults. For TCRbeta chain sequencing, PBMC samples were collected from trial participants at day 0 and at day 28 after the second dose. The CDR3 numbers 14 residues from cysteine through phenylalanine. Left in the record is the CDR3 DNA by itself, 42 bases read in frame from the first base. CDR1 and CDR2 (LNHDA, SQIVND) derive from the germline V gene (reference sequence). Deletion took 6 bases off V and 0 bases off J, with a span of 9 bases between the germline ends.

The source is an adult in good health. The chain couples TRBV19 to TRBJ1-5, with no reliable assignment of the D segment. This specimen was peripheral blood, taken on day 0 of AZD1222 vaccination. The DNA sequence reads TGTGCCAGTAGGGCAGAATATAGCAATCAGCCCCAGCATTTT. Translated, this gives CASRAEYSNQPQHF. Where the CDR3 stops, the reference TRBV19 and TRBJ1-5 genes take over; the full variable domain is DGGITQSPKYLFRKEGQNVTLSCEQNLNHDAMYWYRQDPGQGLRLIYYSQIVNDFQKGDIAEGYSVSREKKESFPLTVTSAQKNPTAFYLCASRAEYSNQPQHFGDGTRLSIL.